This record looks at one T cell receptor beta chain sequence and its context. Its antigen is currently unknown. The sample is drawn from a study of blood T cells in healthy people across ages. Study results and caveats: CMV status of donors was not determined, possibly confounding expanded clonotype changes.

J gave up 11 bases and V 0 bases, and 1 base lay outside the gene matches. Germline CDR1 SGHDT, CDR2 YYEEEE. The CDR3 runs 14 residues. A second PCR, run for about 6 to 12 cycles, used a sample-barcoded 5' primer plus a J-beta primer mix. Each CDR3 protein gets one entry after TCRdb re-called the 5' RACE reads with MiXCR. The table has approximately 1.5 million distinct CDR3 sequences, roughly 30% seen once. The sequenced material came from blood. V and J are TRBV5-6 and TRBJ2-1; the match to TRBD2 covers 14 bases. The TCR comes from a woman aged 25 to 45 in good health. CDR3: CASSLGLAGGKQFF. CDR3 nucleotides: TGTGCCAGCAGCTTGGGACTAGCGGGAGGGAAGCAGTTCTTC.